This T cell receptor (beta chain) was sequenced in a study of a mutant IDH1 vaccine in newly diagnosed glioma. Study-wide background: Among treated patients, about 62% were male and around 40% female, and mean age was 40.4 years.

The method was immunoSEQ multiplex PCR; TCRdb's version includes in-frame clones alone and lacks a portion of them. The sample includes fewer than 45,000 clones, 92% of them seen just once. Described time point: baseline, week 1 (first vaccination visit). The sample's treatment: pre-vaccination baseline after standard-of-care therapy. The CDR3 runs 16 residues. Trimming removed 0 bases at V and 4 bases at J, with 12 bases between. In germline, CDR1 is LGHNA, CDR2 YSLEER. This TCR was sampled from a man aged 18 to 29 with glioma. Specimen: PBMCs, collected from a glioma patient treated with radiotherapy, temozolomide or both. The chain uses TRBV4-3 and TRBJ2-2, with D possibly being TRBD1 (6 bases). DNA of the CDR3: TGCGCCAGCAGCCAAGATCAGGGGCTGGGCACCGGGGAGCTGTTTTTT. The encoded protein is CASSQDQGLGTGELFF.